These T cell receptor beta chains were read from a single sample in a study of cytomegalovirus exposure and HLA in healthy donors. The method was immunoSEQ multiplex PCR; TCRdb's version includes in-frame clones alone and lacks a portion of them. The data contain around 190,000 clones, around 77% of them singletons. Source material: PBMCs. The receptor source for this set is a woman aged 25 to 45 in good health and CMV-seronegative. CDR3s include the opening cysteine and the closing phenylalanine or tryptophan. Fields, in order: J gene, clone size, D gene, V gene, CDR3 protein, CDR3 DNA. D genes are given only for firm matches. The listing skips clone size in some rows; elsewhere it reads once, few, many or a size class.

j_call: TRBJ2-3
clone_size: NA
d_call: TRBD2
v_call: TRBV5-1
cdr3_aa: CASSRTSTIPDTQYF
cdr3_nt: TGCGCCAGCAGCCGGACTAGTACAATCCCAGATACGCAGTATTTT

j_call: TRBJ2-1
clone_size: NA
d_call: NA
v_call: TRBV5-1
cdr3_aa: CASSLKTSPHEQFF
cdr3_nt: TGCGCCAGCAGCTTAAAAACTAGCCCTCACGAGCAGTTCTTC

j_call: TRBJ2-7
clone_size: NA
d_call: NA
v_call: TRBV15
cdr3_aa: CATSSIESAGDEQYF
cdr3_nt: TGTGCCACCAGCAGCATAGAGTCGGCAGGTGACGAGCAGTACTTC

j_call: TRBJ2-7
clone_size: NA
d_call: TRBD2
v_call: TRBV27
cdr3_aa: CASSLVGGGGEQYF
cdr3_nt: TGTGCCAGCAGTTTAGTCGGGGGGGGCGGCGAGCAGTACTTC

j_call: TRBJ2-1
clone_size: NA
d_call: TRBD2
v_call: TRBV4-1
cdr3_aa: CASSKSTSGRSYNEQFF
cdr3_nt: TGCGCCAGCAGCAAATCGACTAGCGGGAGATCCTACAATGAGCAGTTCTTC

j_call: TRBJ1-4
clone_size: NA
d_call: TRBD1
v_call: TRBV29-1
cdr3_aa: CSASTGANEKLFF
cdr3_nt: TGCAGCGCATCGACAGGGGCGAATGAAAAACTGTTTTTT

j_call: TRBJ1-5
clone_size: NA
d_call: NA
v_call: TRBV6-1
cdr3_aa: CASIFRRGNQPQHF
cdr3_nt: TGTGCCAGCATCTTTCGTCGGGGCAATCAGCCCCAGCATTTT

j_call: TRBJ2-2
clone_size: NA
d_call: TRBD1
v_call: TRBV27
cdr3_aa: CASSTRTGGTGELFF
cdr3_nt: TGTGCCAGCAGTACCAGGACAGGGGGAACCGGGGAGCTGTTTTTT

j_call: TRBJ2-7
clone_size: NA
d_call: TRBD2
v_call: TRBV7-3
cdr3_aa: CASSSPGGEQYF
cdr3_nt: TGTGCCAGCAGTTCCCCGGGAGGCGAGCAGTACTTC

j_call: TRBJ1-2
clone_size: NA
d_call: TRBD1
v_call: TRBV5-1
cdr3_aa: CASSLGQGWAYGYTF
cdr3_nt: TGCGCCAGCAGCTTGGGACAGGGGTGGGCCTATGGCTACACCTTC

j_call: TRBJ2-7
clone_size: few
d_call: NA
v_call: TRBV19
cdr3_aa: CASSMSYGVYEQYF
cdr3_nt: TGTGCCAGTAGTATGTCGTACGGGGTATACGAGCAGTACTTC

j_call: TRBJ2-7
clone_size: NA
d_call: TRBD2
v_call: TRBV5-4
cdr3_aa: CASKPSGGVEQYF
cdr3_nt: TGTGCCAGCAAACCCAGCGGGGGGGTCGAGCAGTACTTC

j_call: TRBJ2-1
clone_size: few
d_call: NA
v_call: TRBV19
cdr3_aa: CASRGFASMNEQFF
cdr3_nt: TGTGCCAGTAGGGGTTTTGCTAGCATGAATGAGCAGTTCTTC

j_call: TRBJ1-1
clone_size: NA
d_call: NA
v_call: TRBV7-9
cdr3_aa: CASSFGSATEAFF
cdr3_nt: TGTGCCAGCAGCTTCGGGAGTGCCACTGAAGCTTTCTTT

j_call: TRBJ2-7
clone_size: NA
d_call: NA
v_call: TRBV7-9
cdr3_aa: CASSLLAEQYF
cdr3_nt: TGTGCCAGCAGCTTACTCGCGGAGCAGTACTTC

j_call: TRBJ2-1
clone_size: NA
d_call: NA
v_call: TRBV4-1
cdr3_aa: CASSQDIPSYNEQFF
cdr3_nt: TGCGCCAGCAGCCAAGATATCCCTTCCTACAATGAGCAGTTCTTC

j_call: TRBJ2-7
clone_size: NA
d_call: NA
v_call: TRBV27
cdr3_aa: CASSPLPGFYEQYF
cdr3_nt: TGTGCCAGCAGTCCCCTCCCCGGTTTCTACGAGCAGTACTTC

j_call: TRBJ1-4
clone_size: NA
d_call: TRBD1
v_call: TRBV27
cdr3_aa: CASTRTGLNEKLFF
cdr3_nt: TGTGCCAGCACCCGGACAGGGTTGAATGAAAAACTGTTTTTT

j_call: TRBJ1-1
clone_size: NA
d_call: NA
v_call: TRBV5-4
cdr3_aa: CASSLSPRGGWYAEAFF
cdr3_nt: TGTGCCAGCAGCTTGTCGCCCAGGGGCGGGTGGTATGCTGAAGCTTTCTTT

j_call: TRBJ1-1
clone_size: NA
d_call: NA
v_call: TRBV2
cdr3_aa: CASSFNKEEAFF
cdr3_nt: TGTGCCAGCAGTTTCAACAAAGAAGAAGCTTTCTTT

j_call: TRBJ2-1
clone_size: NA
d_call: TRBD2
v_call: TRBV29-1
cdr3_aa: CSVAGTSFDNEQFF
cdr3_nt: TGCAGCGTGGCCGGGACTAGCTTCGACAATGAGCAGTTCTTC

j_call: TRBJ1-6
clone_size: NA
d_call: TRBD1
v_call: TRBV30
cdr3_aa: CAWSGDRSYPYYNSPLHF
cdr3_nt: TGTGCCTGGAGTGGGGACAGGAGCTACCCATATTATAATTCACCCCTCCACTTT

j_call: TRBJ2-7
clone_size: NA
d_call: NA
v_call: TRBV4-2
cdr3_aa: CASSQDLGRIWYEQYF
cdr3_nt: TGTGCCAGCAGCCAAGATCTCGGCAGGATCTGGTACGAGCAGTACTTC

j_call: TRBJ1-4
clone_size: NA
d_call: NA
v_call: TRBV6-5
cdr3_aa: CASKGGTNEKLFF
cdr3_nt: TGTGCCAGCAAAGGAGGAACTAATGAAAAACTGTTTTTT

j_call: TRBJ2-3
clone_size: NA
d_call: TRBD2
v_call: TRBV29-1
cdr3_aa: CSVGTSGTDTQYF
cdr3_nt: TGCAGCGTCGGGACTAGCGGAACAGATACGCAGTATTTT

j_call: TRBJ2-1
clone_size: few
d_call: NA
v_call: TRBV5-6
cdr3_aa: CASSLRRDIYYNEQFF
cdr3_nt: TGTGCCAGCAGCTTGCGACGGGACATTTATTACAATGAGCAGTTCTTC

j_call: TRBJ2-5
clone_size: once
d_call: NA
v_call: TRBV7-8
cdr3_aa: CASSSSGLTQYF
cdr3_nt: TGTGCCAGCAGCTCTTCAGGGTTGACCCAGTACTTC

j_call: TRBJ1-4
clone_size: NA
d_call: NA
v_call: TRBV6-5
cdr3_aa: CASSLQGINEKLFF
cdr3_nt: TGTGCCAGCAGTCTACAGGGAATTAATGAAAAACTGTTTTTT

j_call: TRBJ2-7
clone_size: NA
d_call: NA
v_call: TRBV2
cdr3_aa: CASSEDLPVSYEQYF
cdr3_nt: TGTGCCAGCAGTGAAGACCTTCCGGTGTCCTACGAGCAGTACTTC

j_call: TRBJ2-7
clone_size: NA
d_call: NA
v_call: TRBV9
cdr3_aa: CASIERGGRATYEQYF
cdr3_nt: TGTGCCAGCATCGAGAGGGGGGGGAGGGCCACCTACGAGCAGTACTTC

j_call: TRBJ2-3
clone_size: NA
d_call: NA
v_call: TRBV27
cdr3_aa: CASSSSWTDTQYF
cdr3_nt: TGTGCCAGCAGTTCAAGCTGGACAGATACGCAGTATTTT

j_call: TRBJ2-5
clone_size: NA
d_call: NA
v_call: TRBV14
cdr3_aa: CASSRGDLPYQETQYF
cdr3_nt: TGTGCCAGCAGCCGGGGGGACTTGCCCTACCAAGAGACCCAGTACTTC

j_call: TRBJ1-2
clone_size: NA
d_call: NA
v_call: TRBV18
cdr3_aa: CASSPSRQNGYTF
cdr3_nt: TGTGCCAGCTCACCATCAAGACAGAATGGCTACACCTTC

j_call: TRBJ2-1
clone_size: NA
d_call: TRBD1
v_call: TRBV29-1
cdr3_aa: CSVDTGTANEQFF
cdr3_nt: TGCAGCGTCGATACCGGGACAGCCAATGAGCAGTTCTTC

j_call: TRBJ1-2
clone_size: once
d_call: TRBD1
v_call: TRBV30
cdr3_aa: CAYPDRGPNYGYTF
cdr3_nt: TGTGCCTACCCGGACAGGGGGCCTAACTATGGCTACACCTTC

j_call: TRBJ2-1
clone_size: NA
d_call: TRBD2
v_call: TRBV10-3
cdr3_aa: CAITSGGAEQFF
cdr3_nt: TGTGCCATCACTAGCGGGGGGGCTGAGCAGTTCTTC

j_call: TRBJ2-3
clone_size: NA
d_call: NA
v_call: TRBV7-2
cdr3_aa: CASSLFLQSTDTQYF
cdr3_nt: TGTGCCAGCAGCTTATTTCTCCAGAGCACAGATACGCAGTATTTT

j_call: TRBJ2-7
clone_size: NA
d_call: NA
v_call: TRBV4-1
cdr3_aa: CASSQDVWSIPKTYEQYF
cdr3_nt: TGCGCCAGCAGCCAAGATGTTTGGAGCATCCCCAAAACCTACGAGCAGTACTTC

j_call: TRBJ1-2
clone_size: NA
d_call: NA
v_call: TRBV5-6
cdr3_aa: CASSLGAGLFNYGYTF
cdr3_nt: TGTGCCAGCAGCTTGGGGGCAGGGCTCTTTAACTATGGCTACACCTTC

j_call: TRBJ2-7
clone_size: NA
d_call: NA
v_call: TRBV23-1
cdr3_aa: CAFPEGLTYEQYF
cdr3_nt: TGCGCCTTCCCCGAGGGTTTGACCTACGAGCAGTACTTC

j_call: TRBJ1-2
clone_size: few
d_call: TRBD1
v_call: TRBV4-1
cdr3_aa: CASSPLSGTGGRGYTF
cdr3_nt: TGCGCCAGCAGCCCTCTCTCCGGGACAGGGGGCCGTGGCTACACCTTC

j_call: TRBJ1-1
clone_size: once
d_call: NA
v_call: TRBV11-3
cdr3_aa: CASSLGGEGRRGTEAFF
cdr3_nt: TGTGCCAGCAGCTTAGGAGGGGAGGGACGAAGGGGCACTGAAGCTTTCTTT

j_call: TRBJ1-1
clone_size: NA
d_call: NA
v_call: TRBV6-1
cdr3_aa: CASSADPQGTEAFF
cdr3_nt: TGTGCCAGCAGTGCCGACCCCCAGGGGACTGAAGCTTTCTTT

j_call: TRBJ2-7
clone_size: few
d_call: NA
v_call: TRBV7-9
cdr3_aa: CSSSSQGREQYF
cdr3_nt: TGTTCCAGCAGCTCACAGGGTAGGGAGCAGTACTTC

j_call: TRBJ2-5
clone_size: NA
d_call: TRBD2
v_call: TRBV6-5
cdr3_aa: CASSYKASGIGTQYF
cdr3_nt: TGTGCCAGCAGTTACAAGGCTAGCGGGATTGGGACCCAGTACTTC

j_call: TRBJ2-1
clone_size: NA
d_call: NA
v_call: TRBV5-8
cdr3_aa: CASSLGTGGLDEQFF
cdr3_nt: TGTGCCAGCAGCTTGGGTACGGGGGGCCTGGATGAGCAGTTCTTC

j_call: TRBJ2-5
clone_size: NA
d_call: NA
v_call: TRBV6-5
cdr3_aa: CASSYSGTETQYF
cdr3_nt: TGTGCCAGCAGTTACTCAGGGACTGAGACCCAGTACTTC

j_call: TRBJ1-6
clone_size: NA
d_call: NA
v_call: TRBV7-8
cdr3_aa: CASGQSSYNSPLHF
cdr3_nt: TGTGCCAGCGGACAGAGCTCCTATAATTCACCCCTCCACTTT

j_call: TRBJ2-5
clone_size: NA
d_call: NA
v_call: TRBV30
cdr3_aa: CAWGLLRDTQETQYF
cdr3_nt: TGTGCCTGGGGCCTCCTCCGGGACACTCAAGAGACCCAGTACTTC

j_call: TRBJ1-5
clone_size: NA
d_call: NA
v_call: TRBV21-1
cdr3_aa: CASSIPRHHNQPQHF
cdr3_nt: TGTGCCAGCAGCATACCTCGACACCACAATCAGCCCCAGCATTTT